This T cell receptor (beta chain) was sequenced during a study of blood T cell repertoires in COVID-19. Study as a whole: The samples span acute and convalescent COVID-19 from the United States, Italy and Spain. Sample material is recorded as cDNA or gDNA derived from T cells, B-cell-depleted T cells, or PBMCs.

In the authors' workflow: Amplification with reference gene primers provided the estimates of nucleated cell counts. Clones were read by immunoSEQ multiplex PCR, and TCRdb kept only the in-frame ones, dropping some. V, J and clone size are taken as reported in that table, and D and trimming were inferred from the DNA itself. Among roughly 170,000 clones, roughly 70% were seen once, and the ten largest hold around 2.9%. Germline V gene lookup returns CDR1 LGHDT and CDR2 YNNKEL (reference sequence). CDR3 length equals 15 residues. After removal of 3 bases from V and 8 bases from J, the junction contained 6 bases not matched to a gene.

Sequenced input: peripheral blood. The genes are TRBV3-1 (or the pseudogene TRBV3-2) and TRBJ2-1, with 11 bases matching TRBD2. The receptor comes from a woman over 75 with acute or convalescent COVID-19. CDR3: CASSQTTSGMDEQFF. The DNA for the CDR3 is TGTGCCAGCAGCCAGACGACTAGCGGGATGGATGAGCAGTTCTTC.